A single sample gave rise to the 9 T cell receptor beta chains below, sequenced in a study of T-cell memory formation after mild COVID-19 (dated by TCRdb to the early 2020s). The protocol used for the library was 5' RACE. Sequenced on an Illumina NovaSeq 6000. The public reads were quality trimmed at Q25 with fastp and then assembled into clones with MiXCR by TCRdb, keeping productive beta chains. Identical CDR3 proteins give one entry, which carries the most common genes and DNA. Counted in this sample were some 450,000 distinct CDR3 sequences; about 20% of them appeared once. The ten largest clones capture approximately 8.4% of the sample. Sequenced: PBMCs or a T cell subset sorted from them (not recorded which). These receptors were collected from an adult woman who had mild COVID-19 (a few samples of this study predate the infection). The sample titles of this study are shuffled in the database, so cell type and time point are left out; the donor was told from shared clones.

This clonotype was seen only a few times. The chain combines TRBV28 with TRBJ1-5; D unresolved. This CDR3 is built from 11 residues. The V gene's germline CDR1 is MDHEN and CDR2 SYDVKM. Trimming removed 3 bases from V and 5 bases from J, with 2 bases in between. The CDR3: CASSLDQPQHF. For the CDR3, the DNA is TGTGCCAGCAGTTTGGATCAGCCCCAGCATTTT.

The V call is TRBV7-9, the J call TRBJ1-1; the D is unclear. Looked up from germline, CDR1 is SEHNR and CDR2 is FQNEAQ (reference sequence). V was shortened by 7 bases and J by 11 bases, with 29 bases between the two germline ends. This CDR3 spans 16 amino acids. The CDR3 DNA follows: TGTGCCAGCACCATTCCACTATATGGGGAAACGTACAAGGCTTTCTTT. It translates to CASTIPLYGETYKAFF.

The V call is TRBV30, the J call TRBJ1-2; no definite D call. The CDR3 sequence is 13 residues long. The germline V and J ends were trimmed by 4 bases and 0 bases, with 9 bases remaining between them. CDR1 is GTSNPN and CDR2 is SVGIG in the germline V gene (reference sequence). The CDR3 DNA is TGTGCCTGGACCCCGACGACTAACTATGGCTACACCTTC. It specifies CAWTPTTNYGYTF.

The CDR3 protein is CASSRGQGPIDGYTF. Written as DNA, the CDR3 is TGCGCCAGCAGCAGAGGACAGGGCCCTATAGATGGCTACACCTTC. The chain recombines TRBV5-1 with TRBJ1-2; 8 bases align to TRBD1. The J segment lost 6 bases and the V segment lost 4 bases, leaving 11 bases of the junction unmatched. This CDR3 has 15 residues. Germline V CDR1 and CDR2: SGHRS, YFSETQ.

The chain links TRBV9 to TRBJ2-7, with D uncertain. Germline CDR1 SGDLS, CDR2 YYNGEE. The V end lost 2 bases, the J end lost 0 bases, and 9 bases lay between the germline ends. This CDR3 contains 14 residues. The CDR3 sequence is CASSVKGSSYEQYF. CDR3 in DNA: TGTGCCAGCAGCGTGAAGGGTAGCTCCTACGAGCAGTACTTC.

This clonotype was counted between two and nine times. V and J are TRBV19 and TRBJ1-3, with D uncertain. Germline V gene lookup returns CDR1 LNHDA and CDR2 SQIVND (reference sequence). The CDR3 extends over 14 amino acids. V was shortened by 4 bases and J by 1 base, with 8 bases between the two germline ends. The CDR3 here is CASSTGPSGNTIYF. CDR3 DNA: TGTGCCAGTAGTACTGGACCTTCTGGAAACACCATATATTTT.

This clonotype was detected a few times. The chain combines TRBV12-2 with TRBJ2-7; the D call TRBD1 from the table was never checked on the DNA. TRBV12-2 is shown as a pseudogene. The CDR3 extends over 14 amino acids. The CDR3 loop is CASRPDRGGYEQYF. CDR3 DNA: TGTGCAAGTCGACCCGACAGGGGTGGGTACGAGCAGTACTTC.

The chain is built from TRBV7-2 and TRBJ1-2; D remains unclear. The CDR3 spans 10 residues. Trimming removed 2 bases at V and 12 bases at J, with 7 bases between. CDR1 and CDR2 from the germline V gene are SGHTA and FQGNSA. In nucleotides, the CDR3 is TGTGCCAGCAGCTTATTGAGCCACACCTTC. Encoded protein: CASSLLSHTF.

The V and J genes are TRBV6-5 and TRBJ1-1; perhaps TRBD1 as D (5 bases). There are 13 residues in the CDR3. CDR1 MNHEY and CDR2 SVGAGI come from the germline V gene. Trimming left V 6 bases short and J 2 bases short, with 10 bases between. CDR3: CASSKTANTEAFF. The CDR3 region has the DNA TGTGCCAGCAGCAAGACAGCAAACACTGAAGCTTTCTTT.